This T cell receptor beta chain was identified in a study of CD4 and CD8 cells across lung adenocarcinoma regions. This clonotype turned up a few times. One entry per CDR3 protein results from TCRdb running MiXCR on the PCR reads. The profile shows some 3,900 distinct CDR3 sequences, 52% of them singletons. Trimming took off 0 bases at V and 7 bases at J, with 26 bases between the two ends. Germline V gene sequence: CDR1 MGHRA, CDR2 YSYEKL. The CDR3 extends over 19 amino acids. The V gene is TRBV4-1, the J gene TRBJ2-3, with D possibly called TRBD1 or TRBD2 (6 bases each). The source of this sequence is a female donor with lung adenocarcinoma. The CD4 and CD8 labels of this study may be unreliable. Input material: CD4+ T cells from the center of a lung tumor. This CDR3 reads CASSQDTGFGRRGGHTQYF. The CDR3 bases are TGCGCCAGCAGCCAAGATACAGGCTTCGGACGCAGGGGAGGACATACGCAGTATTTT.